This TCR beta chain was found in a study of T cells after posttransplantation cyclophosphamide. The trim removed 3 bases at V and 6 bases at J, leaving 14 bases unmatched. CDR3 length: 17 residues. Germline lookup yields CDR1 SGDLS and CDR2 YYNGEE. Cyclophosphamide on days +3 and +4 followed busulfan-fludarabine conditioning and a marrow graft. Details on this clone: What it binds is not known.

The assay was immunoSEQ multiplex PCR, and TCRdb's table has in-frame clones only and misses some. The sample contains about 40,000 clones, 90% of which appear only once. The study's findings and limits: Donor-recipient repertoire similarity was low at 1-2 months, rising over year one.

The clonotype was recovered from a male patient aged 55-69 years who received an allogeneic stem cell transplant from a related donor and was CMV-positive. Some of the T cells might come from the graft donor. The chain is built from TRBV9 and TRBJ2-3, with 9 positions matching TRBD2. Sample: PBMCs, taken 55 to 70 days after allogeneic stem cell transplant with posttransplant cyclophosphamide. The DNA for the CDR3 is TGTGCCAGCAGCGGCGGTAGTCTAGCGGGGCAGGGGGATACGCAGTATTTT. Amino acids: CASSGGSLAGQGDTQYF.